Shown below are 2 T cell receptor beta chains from a single sample sequenced in a study of CD8 T cells in ankylosing spondylitis. TCRdb re-analysed the 5' RACE reads in MiXCR, keeping a single row per CDR3 protein. The sample records 180,000 or so distinct CDR3 sequences, about 9.9% being singletons. Sequencing used blood, either unsorted or a sorted T cell fraction (not recorded which). All receptors come from a male donor with ankylosing spondylitis or in good health (not recorded which).

The chain has TRBV7-8 and TRBJ2-1; possibly TRBD2 for D (5 bases). Trimming took off 5 bases at V and 9 bases at J, with 11 bases between the two ends. The CDR3 runs 12 residues. In germline, CDR1 is SGHVS, CDR2 FQNEAQ. Here the CDR3 reads CASSLLAFEQFF. The DNA for the CDR3 is TGTGCCAGCAGCCTATTAGCGTTTGAGCAGTTCTTC.

This clonotype has just a few counts. The chain has TRBV7-6 and TRBJ2-3; D is perhaps TRBD1 (5 bases). Germline CDR1 SGHVS, CDR2 FNYEAQ. The CDR3 sequence is 14 residues long. Trimming shortened V by 1 base and J by 8 bases, and 13 bases separated the two germline ends. CDR3 region: CASSLVQGAATQYF. CDR3 nucleotide sequence: TGTGCCAGCAGCTTAGTCCAGGGTGCTGCTACGCAGTATTTT.